Listed below are T cell receptor beta chains from one sample, sequenced in a study of T cells in Graves' hyperthyroidism and ophthalmopathy. TCRdb itself ran the multiplex PCR reads through MiXCR, one entry per CDR3 protein. This table has hundreds of thousands of distinct CDR3 sequences, approximately 17% appearing once. What was sequenced was blood. The receptors stem from a woman aged 18-30 years with Graves' ophthalmopathy. Both conserved end residues are part of each CDR3. The order of the fields is V gene, clone size, D gene, J gene, CDR3 protein, CDR3 DNA. D genes are given only for firm matches. Not all rows give a size; the values are once, few, many and, for expanded clones, a class.

TRBV5-5	-	TRBD2	TRBJ2-7	CASSHGGGGGTYEQYF	TGTGCCAGCAGCCACGGGGGGGGGGGCGGAACCTACGAGCAGTACTTC
TRBV19	few	TRBD1	TRBJ1-1	CASAQGAGITEAFF	TGTGCCAGTGCACAGGGGGCAGGAATCACTGAAGCTTTCTTT
TRBV4-3	-	-	TRBJ1-2	CASSQGAVASDGYTF	TGCGCCAGCAGCCAAGGCGCGGTCGCGAGCGATGGCTACACCTTC
TRBV6-1	many	-	TRBJ1-2	CASREEGPEWNYGYTF	TGTGCCAGCAGGGAAGAAGGGCCCGAATGGAACTATGGCTACACCTTC
TRBV6-6	few	-	TRBJ2-5	CASSYSRAGAGGRDQETQYF	TGTGCCAGCAGTTACTCGAGGGCGGGTGCAGGGGGGCGGGATCAAGAGACCCAGTACTTC
TRBV5-6	many	-	TRBJ1-1	CASSFAPANTEAFF	TGTGCCAGCAGCTTCGCCCCGGCGAACACTGAAGCTTTCTTT
TRBV5-5	many	-	TRBJ2-1	CASSAGPQANNEQFF	TGTGCCAGCAGCGCGGGTCCGCAGGCAAACAATGAGCAGTTCTTC
TRBV9	-	-	TRBJ1-1	CASSPQGTFPNTEAFF	TGTGCCAGCAGCCCCCAGGGGACATTCCCGAACACTGAAGCTTTCTTT
TRBV20-1	once	-	TRBJ1-1	CSAREGHRPNAEAFF	TGCAGTGCTAGAGAGGGACATAGACCAAACGCTGAAGCTTTCTTT
TRBV28	many	-	TRBJ1-1	CASWGHREAFF	TGTGCCAGCTGGGGACACCGCGAAGCTTTCTTT
TRBV27	many	-	TRBJ2-7	CASSLTGYEQYF	TGTGCCAGCAGTTTAACCGGCTACGAGCAGTACTTC
TRBV4-3	many	TRBD1	TRBJ2-7	CASSQDYRGYEQYF	TGCGCCAGCAGCCAAGATTACAGGGGCTACGAGCAGTACTTC
TRBV4-1	few	TRBD2	TRBJ2-3	CASSQGFGTSGTDTQYF	TGCGCCAGCAGCCAAGGGTTTGGGACTAGCGGCACAGATACGCAGTATTTT
TRBV20-1	many	-	TRBJ2-7	CSARDLTRGYEQYF	TGCAGTGCTAGAGATTTGACTAGAGGTTACGAGCAGTACTTC
TRBV4-2	-	TRBD1	TRBJ2-3	CASSQDMGQLTDTQYF	TGTGCCAGCAGCCAAGATATGGGACAGTTAACAGATACGCAGTATTTT
TRBV6-1	many	-	TRBJ2-7	CASSETETRITQYF	TGTGCCAGCAGTGAAACCGAGACTAGAATCACGCAGTACTTC
TRBV3-1	many	-	TRBJ2-7	CASSQNRLDGSYEQYF	TGTGCCAGCAGCCAAAACAGGTTAGATGGTTCCTACGAGCAGTACTTC
TRBV28	many	-	TRBJ1-2	CASSLVGLGYTF	TGTGCCAGCAGTTTAGTGGGTCTCGGCTACACCTTC
TRBV7-9	-	-	TRBJ2-6	CASRAEVINSGANVLTF	TGTGCCAGCAGGGCCGAGGTGATCAACTCTGGGGCCAACGTCCTGACTTTC
TRBV11-2	many	TRBD1	TRBJ2-1	CASSFGTGRTYNEQFF	TGTGCCAGCAGCTTCGGGACAGGCCGAACCTACAATGAGCAGTTCTTC
TRBV5-6	-	-	TRBJ1-1	CASSLYQMNTEAIF	TGTGCCAGCAGCTTGTACCAGATGAACACTGAAGCTATCTTT
TRBV11-2	-	-	TRBJ1-5	CASSPLGGVGNQPQHF	TGTGCCAGCAGCCCCCTGGGGGGGGTAGGAAATCAGCCCCAGCATTTT
TRBV6-4	many	-	TRBJ2-3	CASSDRATDTQYF	TGTGCCAGCAGTGACAGGGCCACAGATACGCAGTATTTT
TRBV20-1	many	TRBD1	TRBJ1-2	CSALRGRGGYTF	TGCAGTGCTCTTAGGGGGCGCGGAGGCTACACCTTC
TRBV30	-	-	TRBJ2-7	CAWGEKTGTQLGYEQYF	TGTGCCTGGGGGGAAAAAACCGGGACCCAACTAGGCTACGAGCAGTACTTC
TRBV6-1	few	TRBD1	TRBJ1-2	CASSATWGQKNYGYTF	TGTGCCAGCAGTGCCACCTGGGGACAGAAGAACTATGGCTACACCTTC
TRBV29-1	-	TRBD2	TRBJ2-4	CSVGASGGAHIQYF	TGCAGCGTTGGGGCTAGCGGGGGGGCCCACATTCAGTACTTC
TRBV19	-	TRBD2	TRBJ2-3	CASSPDLLAGGGNTQYF	TGTGCCAGTAGTCCTGATCTGCTAGCGGGCGGGGGGAATACGCAGTATTTT
TRBV20-1	many	TRBD1	TRBJ1-2	CSAWDRGSIYGYTF	TGCAGTGCTTGGGACAGGGGGAGTATCTATGGCTACACCTTC
TRBV4-1	-	TRBD1	TRBJ1-1	CASSPLGQGPPMNTEAFF	TGCGCCAGCAGCCCCCTAGGACAGGGGCCACCTATGAACACTGAAGCTTTCTTT
TRBV5-1	few	-	TRBJ1-2	CASSMGHADGYTF	TGCGCCAGCAGCATGGGCCATGCAGATGGCTACACCTTC
TRBV11-2	few	-	TRBJ2-5	CASSHRLRVGQETQYF	TGTGCCAGCAGCCATAGACTAAGGGTGGGGCAAGAGACCCAGTACTTC
TRBV11-2	many	-	TRBJ2-1	CASSFLTAYNEQFF	TGTGCCAGCAGCTTCCTGACAGCCTACAATGAGCAGTTCTTC
TRBV19	-	TRBD2	TRBJ2-1	CASSIDRRLAGLSYNEQFF	TGTGCCAGTAGTATAGACCGGAGACTAGCGGGGCTCTCCTACAATGAGCAGTTCTTC
TRBV12-3/TRBV12-4	few	-	TRBJ2-1	CASSFRDLKFNEQFF	TGTGCCAGCAGTTTCAGGGACTTGAAGTTCAATGAGCAGTTCTTC
TRBV2	many	TRBD2	TRBJ2-1	CASTAGGPGEQFF	TGTGCCAGCACGGCGGGGGGGCCGGGTGAGCAGTTCTTC
TRBV29-1	few	TRBD1	TRBJ1-1	CSAERGQGLMYTEAFF	TGCAGCGCCGAGCGCGGACAGGGCCTAATGTACACTGAAGCTTTCTTT
TRBV7-2	many	-	TRBJ2-5	CASSLGWQQETQYF	TGTGCCAGCAGCTTAGGGTGGCAGCAAGAGACCCAGTACTTC
TRBV2	many	-	TRBJ1-2	CASSFPQETYTF	TGTGCCAGCAGTTTCCCCCAGGAAACCTACACCTTC
TRBV7-2	-	-	TRBJ2-1	CASSVNLVDEQFF	TGTGCCAGCAGCGTGAATTTAGTCGATGAGCAGTTCTTC
TRBV28	few	TRBD2	TRBJ2-7	CASSLGGSPSEQYF	TGTGCCAGCAGTTTAGGCGGGAGCCCTTCCGAGCAGTACTTC
TRBV6-1	-	TRBD1	TRBJ2-6	CASSEPTGGVSGANVLTF	TGTGCCAGCAGTGAACCGACAGGGGGAGTCTCCGGGGCCAACGTCCTGACTTTC
TRBV28	many	TRBD2	TRBJ2-1	CASSLASGSFYNEQFF	TGTGCCAGCAGTTTAGCCAGCGGGAGTTTCTACAATGAGCAGTTCTTC
TRBV12-3/TRBV12-4	many	-	TRBJ2-1	CASSFVGANEQFF	TGTGCCAGCAGTTTTGTTGGGGCGAATGAGCAGTTCTTC
TRBV5-1	few	-	TRBJ1-2	CASSLDRGGDGYTF	TGCGCCAGCAGCTTGGATCGGGGTGGAGATGGCTACACCTTC
TRBV3-1	many	TRBD1	TRBJ2-7	CASSPTGGLYEQYF	TGTGCCAGCAGCCCGACAGGGGGACTCTACGAGCAGTACTTC
TRBV5-1	-	-	TRBJ2-5	CASGGGLQETQYF	TGCGCCAGCGGGGGGGGCCTCCAAGAGACCCAGTACTTC
TRBV7-3	-	-	TRBJ2-1	CASSLDGSTYNEQFF	TGTGCCAGCAGCTTAGACGGGTCCACCTACAATGAGCAGTTCTTC
TRBV6-1	many	-	TRBJ1-1	CASSNSGTLSATEAFF	TGTGCCAGCAGTAACTCCGGGACGCTATCGGCCACTGAAGCTTTCTTT
TRBV4-2	-	TRBD1	TRBJ1-3	CASSQEDRGSTGNTIYF	TGTGCCAGCAGCCAAGAGGACAGGGGATCAACTGGAAACACCATATATTTT
TRBV11-1	-	TRBD2	TRBJ2-1	CASSKGLAGEGEQFF	TGCGCCAGCAGCAAGGGACTAGCGGGAGAAGGTGAGCAGTTCTTC